A single sample gave rise to the 2 T cell receptor beta chains below, sequenced in a study of T-cell reconstitution after alpha-beta-depleted transplantation in children (dated by TCRdb to the mid-2010s). Library creation used PCR. Instrument used: Illumina HiSeq 2500. TCR library preparation used molecular barcoding, with unique molecular identifiers applied to normalize quantification of the TCRbeta repertoire. The raw public reads went through TCRdb reprocessing: fastp at Q25, MiXCR clone calling, in-frame beta chains kept. Entries that share a CDR3 protein sequence are merged under the most common genes and DNA. Recorded for this sample are around 700,000 distinct CDR3 sequences; around 13% of them occurred a single time. Around 0.76% of the sample is taken by the ten largest. The treatment or condition label, as the study defines it: allogeneic hematopoietic cell transplantation with graft depleted of TCRalphabeta T cells and CD19 B cells.

The sample in question was PBMCs, obtained before TCRalphabeta/CD19-depleted stem cell transplant. Source of these receptors: a girl aged 2 to 9 with congenital amegakaryocytic thrombocytopenia, due to receive a stem cell transplant.

The V gene is TRBV12-3 or TRBV12-4, the J gene TRBJ2-6; D remains unclear. The CDR3 is 13 residues long. Trimming removed 5 bases from V and 3 bases from J, with 5 bases in between. The CDR3 DNA reads as TGTGCCAGCAGTGCGCATGGGGCCAACGTCCTGACTTTC. Protein sequence: CASSAHGANVLTF.

This clonotype was counted many times. Germline and junction disagree at one end, which may indicate a read error. Here the CDR3 reads CSAGDFGQDTQYF. The CDR3 DNA reads as TGCAGTGCTGGAGACTTTGGGCAGGATACGCAGTATTTT. V usage is TRBV20-1 and J usage is TRBJ2-3; no clear D. The germline V gene encodes CDR1 DFQATT and CDR2 SNEGSKA (reference sequence). The CDR3 covers 13 residues.